This entry lists 5 T cell receptor beta chains sequenced from one sample in a study of glioma-infiltrating T cells after dendritic cell vaccination listed by TCRdb under 2016. Library preparation employed the immunoSEQ multiplex PCR assay. What TCRdb holds here is the immuneACCESS table cut down to in-frame rearrangements. Part of the clones is not present; checked against another copy, under half of the missing clones reflect an unresolved V gene, and the others are unexplained. This sample holds approximately 67,000 clones; around 86% were observed only once. The ten largest make up roughly 7.7% of the sample. Sequenced material: blood, taken before dendritic cell vaccination. The source of these receptors is a human donor with glioblastoma.

A word on this clone: This same CDR3 is encoded by further DNA sequences in the sample. This chain connects TRBV19 to TRBJ1-5, with TRBD1 as a possible D gene (6 bases). The CDR3 is 13 residues long. The germline V gene encodes CDR1 LNHDA and CDR2 SQIVND (reference sequence). The DNA for the CDR3 is TGTGCAACAGGGTGGCGGCGCAATCAGCCCCAGCATTTT. It translates to CATGWRRNQPQHF.

This clone has more than one count but fewer than ten. The V and J genes are TRBV30 and TRBJ1-5; D is unclear. V was clipped by 2 bases and J by 7 bases, with 12 bases between them. The CDR3 sequence is 13 residues long. The V gene's germline CDR1 is GTSNPN and CDR2 SVGIG (reference sequence). The CDR3 protein is CAWSQGRGQPQHF. The CDR3 DNA reads as TGTGCCTGGAGTCAAGGACGGGGACAGCCCCAGCATTTT.

This chain joins TRBV2 and TRBJ2-3; D gene uncertain. Trimming took 5 bases from V and 6 from J, leaving 12 bases between them. The CDR3 runs to 13 residues. CDR1 is SNHLY, CDR2 FYNNEI, per germline. The CDR3 DNA follows: TGTGCCAGCAGTAACCCACCCGGGGATACGCAGTATTTT. Its translation is CASSNPPGDTQYF. The complete variable domain, with remaining parts taken from reference TRBV2 and TRBJ2-3, reads EPEVTQTPSHQVTQMGQEVILRCVPISNHLYFYWYRQILGQKVEFLVSFYNNEISEKSEIFDDQFSVERPDGSNFTLKIRSTKLEDSAMYFCASSNPPGDTQYFGPGTRLTVL.

The chain employs TRBV15 and TRBJ1-3; tentative D call: TRBD1 (6 bases). Per germline, CDR1 LNHNV and CDR2 YYDKDF (reference sequence). The CDR3 covers 17 residues. Trimming stripped 6 bases from V and 0 bases from J, with 18 bases between. The CDR3 DNA is TGTGCCACCAGTACAGCTGGCACAGGGACCTCTGGAAACACCATATATTTT. It yields the protein CATSTAGTGTSGNTIYF.

The V gene is TRBV7-2, the J gene TRBJ1-4; the match to TRBD1 covers 7 bases. The V gene end was trimmed by 5 bases and the J gene end by 0 bases; junction bases not matched to a gene: 6. The CDR3 loop spans 16 amino acids. Germline assignment: CDR1 SGHTA and CDR2 FQGNSA. The CDR3 here is CASSLGQSTTNEKLFF. CDR3 DNA sequence: TGTGCCAGCAGCCTGGGACAGTCTACAACTAATGAAAAACTGTTTTTT.